Below, 16 T cell receptor beta chains from the same sample are listed, as sequenced in a study of blood T cells in healthy people across ages. A second about 7 to 11 cycle PCR used barcoded and J-beta primers. Each CDR3 protein gets one entry after TCRdb re-called the 5' RACE reads with MiXCR. The repertoire consists of under 800,000 distinct CDR3 sequences, with roughly 47% occurring once and the leading ten covering about 20%. The specimen was blood. These receptors were collected from a woman aged 60 to 75 in good health.

The genes are TRBV6-1 and TRBJ2-4; the D is unclear. This CDR3 is built from 15 residues. Trimming shortened V by 6 bases and J by 0 bases, and 12 bases separated the two germline ends. Germline loops: CDR1 MNHNS, CDR2 SASEGT. For the CDR3, the DNA is TGTGCCAGCAGGGGTTGGGAAGGAGCCAAAAACATTCAGTACTTC. This translates into CASRGWEGAKNIQYF.

The J gene is TRBJ2-7, the V gene TRBV7-2; possible D gene TRBD1, 5 bases. Germline CDR1 is SGHTA and CDR2 is FQGNSA. The CDR3 is 14 residues long. Deletions cut 7 bases from V and 4 bases from J, with 17 bases between. For the CDR3, the DNA is TGTGCCAGCACCCCTGGTGCAGGGTTATACGAGCAGTACTTC. Translating it yields CASTPGAGLYEQYF.

The chain joins TRBV7-2 to TRBJ2-3; the match to TRBD2 covers 10 bases. CDR3 length equals 16 residues. The ends lost 4 bases at V and 2 bases at J; junction bases unmatched: 6. Germline loops: CDR1 SGHTA, CDR2 FQGNSA. The CDR3 here is CASSSGLAAYTDTQYF. CDR3 nucleotides: TGTGCCAGCAGCTCCGGACTAGCGGCTTACACAGATACGCAGTATTTT.

This clonotype was detected many times. V and J are TRBV12-3 or TRBV12-4 and TRBJ2-1, with 13 nucleotides matching TRBD2. The V segment lost 9 bases and the J segment 5 bases; nucleotides outside the gene matches: 4. This CDR3 contains 14 residues. This CDR3 is CASKLAGGDNEQFF. In DNA form, the CDR3 reads TGTGCCAGTAAACTAGCGGGGGGGGACAATGAGCAGTTCTTC.

This clonotype was observed a handful of times. The chain has TRBV11-2 and TRBJ2-3; weak D call: TRBD1 (6 bases). The ends were cut back, 5 bases at V and 7 bases at J, with 13 bases in the middle. The germline gives CDR1 SGHAT, CDR2 FQNNGV. This CDR3 has 13 amino acids. In DNA, the CDR3 is TGTGCCAGCAGCAACGAAGGGGGAAATACGCAGTATTTT. It codes for CASSNEGGNTQYF.

This clonotype has just a few counts. V is TRBV4-3 and J is TRBJ1-2; 9 bases map to TRBD1. This CDR3 spans 16 amino acids. V shed 2 bases, J shed 2 bases, and the junction held 6 bases outside the gene matches. The germline V gene has CDR1 LGHNA and CDR2 YSLEER. CDR3 DNA sequence: TGCGCCAGCAGCCAACCTCAAGGACAGGGGAACTATGGCTACACCTTC. As protein: CASSQPQGQGNYGYTF.

This clonotype was detected only a few times. The J gene is TRBJ1-2, the V gene TRBV7-2, with 10 positions matching TRBD1. With 4 bases clipped from V and 4 bases from J, the junction kept 6 bases outside the gene matches. CDR1 is SGHTA and CDR2 is FQGNSA in the germline V gene. This CDR3 contains 15 residues. The CDR3 sequence: CASSSSGTGAYGYTF. The CDR3 DNA follows: TGTGCCAGCAGCTCATCCGGGACAGGGGCCTATGGCTACACCTTC.

This clonotype was recorded at least ten times. V usage is TRBV28 and J usage is TRBJ2-1; 11 nucleotides agree with TRBD2. The germline CDR1 and CDR2 sequences are MDHEN and SYDVKM. V lost 3 bases and J lost 5; bases outside the gene matches: 6. The length of the CDR3 is 16 residues. This CDR3 reads CASSFLGTSGHNEQFF. In nucleotides, the CDR3 is TGTGCCAGCAGTTTCCTCGGGACTAGCGGACACAATGAGCAGTTCTTC.

The rearrangement joins TRBV5-1 to TRBJ2-1; D possibly corresponds to TRBD2 (6 bases). This CDR3 has 16 residues. V was trimmed by 4 bases and J by 13 bases, leaving 27 bases between them. Per the germline V gene, CDR1 is SGHRS and CDR2 is YFSETQ. The CDR3: CASSRIYAGSGETQFF. DNA of the CDR3: TGCGCCAGCAGCCGAATTTATGCCGGGAGCGGAGAGACCCAGTTCTTC.

This clonotype has a count of ten or more. The chain carries TRBV11-2 and TRBJ2-7; the match to TRBD1 covers 11 bases. J was trimmed by 3 bases and V by 5 bases; bases with no gene match: 3. Germline CDR1 reads SGHAT; CDR2 reads FQNNGV. The CDR3 has 14 amino acids. For the CDR3, the DNA is TGTGCCAGCAGCGGGGGGACAGGGGGCTACGAGCAGTACTTC. Translating gives CASSGGTGGYEQYF.

This clonotype was detected a few times. This chain joins TRBV20-1 and TRBJ1-1, with D perhaps TRBD1 (5 bases). V dropped 3 bases and J dropped 5 bases, with 13 bases sitting between them. Germline V gives CDR1 DFQATT, CDR2 SNEGSKA (reference sequence). The CDR3 consists of 13 residues. Here the CDR3 reads CSARVRAGTEAFF. CDR3 bases: TGCAGTGCTAGGGTCAGGGCTGGAACTGAAGCTTTCTTT.

This chain links TRBV7-9 with TRBJ1-4; TRBD1 might be the D (5 bases). V lost 9 bases, J lost 8 bases, and 13 bases lay in between. The CDR3 has 12 residues. The germline CDR1 and CDR2 sequences are SEHNR and FQNEAQ (reference sequence). In DNA form, the CDR3 reads TGTGCCAGTACTGGGGCTCGGGAAAAACTGTTTTTT. It is translated as CASTGAREKLFF.

This clonotype was detected ten times or more. The rearrangement joins TRBV29-1 to TRBJ2-5; D ambiguous. CDR3 length: 12 residues. Trimming took off 8 bases at V and 2 bases at J, with 12 bases between the two ends. Germline V gene lookup returns CDR1 SQVTM and CDR2 ANQGSEA. This chain's CDR3 is CSPRHKQETQYF. The CDR3 DNA sequence: TGCAGCCCCCGGCACAAACAAGAGACCCAGTACTTC.

This clonotype has a single count. This rearrangement joins TRBV29-1 to TRBJ1-2; D unclear. Germline assignment: CDR1 SQVTM and CDR2 ANQGSEA. V was clipped by 4 bases and J by 6 bases, with 6 bases between them. This CDR3 has 10 residues. In DNA form, the CDR3 reads TGCAGCGTTGGAGGCGATGGCTACACCTTC. As protein: CSVGGDGYTF.

This clonotype has more than one count but fewer than ten. This chain connects TRBV15 to TRBJ1-4; D is unresolved. Germline loops: CDR1 LNHNV, CDR2 YYDKDF (reference sequence). The CDR3 spans 17 residues. V shed 0 bases and J shed 4 bases, with 15 bases lying between them. The CDR3 region has the DNA TGTGCCACCAGCAGAGATCTCTTGGGCAGAGATAATGAAAAACTGTTTTTT. This translates into CATSRDLLGRDNEKLFF.

This clonotype was seen at least ten times. This sequence joins TRBV4-2 and TRBJ2-3; tentatively, D is TRBD2 (5 bases). From germline, CDR1 is LGHNA and CDR2 YNFKEQ. The CDR3 is made up of 15 amino acids. The germline V and J ends were trimmed by 0 bases and 1 base, with 8 bases remaining between them. The CDR3 is CASSQDKRRTDTQYF. The DNA of the CDR3 is TGTGCCAGCAGCCAAGATAAGCGGCGCACAGATACGCAGTATTTT.